A selection of T cell receptor beta chains follows, all from one sample in a study of a mutant IDH1 vaccine in newly diagnosed glioma. Data came from immunoSEQ multiplex PCR; TCRdb stores just in-frame clones and leaves some out. The table shows roughly 60,000 clones, with roughly 81% occurring only once. These receptors lack a known antigen. Sequences were derived from PBMCs, sampled from a glioma patient whose treatment included an IDH1 peptide vaccine. These receptors originate from a man younger than 40 with glioma. The CDR3 runs from the conserved cysteine through the conserved F or W. Fields, in order: D gene, V gene, J gene, CDR3 DNA, CDR3 protein. The D gene is left open where the match is weak.

d_call: -; v_call: TRBV15; j_call: TRBJ1-5; cdr3_nt: TGTGCCACCCACAACTATCGACAGGGCAATCAGCCCCAGCATTTT; cdr3_aa: CATHNYRQGNQPQHF
d_call: -; v_call: TRBV7-9; j_call: TRBJ1-1; cdr3_nt: TGTGCCAGCAGCTCTTCCAGGGATTGGGACACTGAAGCTTTCTTT; cdr3_aa: CASSSSRDWDTEAFF
d_call: -; v_call: TRBV27; j_call: TRBJ2-3; cdr3_nt: TGTGCCAGCAGTTCCAGACCGGAATGGAGCACAGATACGCAGTATTTT; cdr3_aa: CASSSRPEWSTDTQYF
d_call: -; v_call: TRBV6-5; j_call: TRBJ2-6; cdr3_nt: TGTGCCAGCGGCAAAAGGGTATCTGGGGCCAACGTCCTGACTTTC; cdr3_aa: CASGKRVSGANVLTF
d_call: TRBD1; v_call: TRBV6-1; j_call: TRBJ2-3; cdr3_nt: TGTGCCAGCAGTGGGGACAGGGGCCCCCCGACGCAGTATTTT; cdr3_aa: CASSGDRGPPTQYF
d_call: -; v_call: TRBV6-1; j_call: TRBJ1-5; cdr3_nt: TGTGCCAGCAGTGATTGGGGAGGGGTTAGCAATCAGCCCCAGCATTTT; cdr3_aa: CASSDWGGVSNQPQHF
d_call: TRBD1; v_call: TRBV6-6; j_call: TRBJ1-1; cdr3_nt: TGTGCCAGCAGTTACGACAGGGGCGGTGAAGCTTTCTTT; cdr3_aa: CASSYDRGGEAFF
d_call: -; v_call: TRBV11-2; j_call: TRBJ1-6; cdr3_nt: TGTGCCAGCAGCTTAACGGACAGTAAGAATTCACCCCTCCACTTT; cdr3_aa: CASSLTDSKNSPLHF
d_call: -; v_call: TRBV4-1; j_call: TRBJ2-7; cdr3_nt: TGCGCCAGCAGCTCAAGGGGGAAAGGGCAGCTTTACGAGCAGTACTTC; cdr3_aa: CASSSRGKGQLYEQYF
d_call: TRBD1; v_call: TRBV27; j_call: TRBJ1-2; cdr3_nt: TGTGCCAGCAGTTTAGGAACAGGGGGGTACTATGGCTACACCTTC; cdr3_aa: CASSLGTGGYYGYTF
d_call: -; v_call: TRBV28; j_call: TRBJ1-5; cdr3_nt: TGTGCCAGCAGTTTCCATTCTAAAGGTTATCAGCCCCAGCATTTT; cdr3_aa: CASSFHSKGYQPQHF
d_call: -; v_call: TRBV4-1; j_call: TRBJ1-2; cdr3_nt: TGCGCCAGCAGCCAAGAGCCCAACTATGGCTACACCTTC; cdr3_aa: CASSQEPNYGYTF
d_call: -; v_call: TRBV5-5; j_call: TRBJ2-7; cdr3_nt: TGTGCCAGCCGCCAGGGGTACTCCTACGAGCAGTACTTC; cdr3_aa: CASRQGYSYEQYF
d_call: -; v_call: TRBV5-4; j_call: TRBJ1-1; cdr3_nt: TGTGCCAGCAGCTTCGGATGGGGCACTGAAGCTTTCTTT; cdr3_aa: CASSFGWGTEAFF
d_call: TRBD1; v_call: TRBV19; j_call: TRBJ2-3; cdr3_nt: TGTGCCAGTACGGACAGGGGGCCGAGCACAGATACGCAGTATTTT; cdr3_aa: CASTDRGPSTDTQYF
d_call: TRBD1; v_call: TRBV2; j_call: TRBJ1-1; cdr3_nt: TGTGCCAGCAGTGCCGGGACAGTTGCGACTGAAGCTTTCTTT; cdr3_aa: CASSAGTVATEAFF
d_call: -; v_call: TRBV5-1; j_call: TRBJ1-4; cdr3_nt: TGCGCCAGCAGCCCGGCTAGGCTACATACAGAAGGTGAAAAACTGTTTTTT; cdr3_aa: CASSPARLHTEGEKLFF
d_call: TRBD2; v_call: TRBV18; j_call: TRBJ2-5; cdr3_nt: TGTGCCAGCTCACCTCAAAGACCCGGGACTAACCAAGAGACCCAGTACTTC; cdr3_aa: CASSPQRPGTNQETQYF